Below are 32 T cell receptor beta chains sequenced from a single sample in a study of metastatic and nonmetastatic thyroid tumors. MiXCR was used by TCRdb to re-call the PCR reads. The data contain around 17,000 clones, over 10% of them singletons. The entire patient cohort was treatment-naive prior to thyroid surgery. The sample consisted of blood. These receptors were obtained from a female donor with papillary thyroid cancer or a benign thyroid nodule (not recorded which). Some clones in this sample may be carry-over from other donors' samples.

This clone was detected only a few times. The germline gene is not matched at one end of the junction; a read error may be the cause. V gene TRBV19 combines with J gene TRBJ1-2; D perhaps matches TRBD1 (5 bases). The CDR3 length is 15 residues. Germline-derived CDR1 and CDR2 are LNHDA and SQIVND (reference sequence). CDR3 residues: CASILREAVHYVYTF. The CDR3 coding sequence is TGTGCCAGTATCCTCAGGGAGGCGGTTCACTATGTCTACACCTTC.

This clone was seen only a few times. The missing conserved phenylalanine or tryptophan at the end of this CDR3 makes a read error likely. Because the CDR3's place on the DNA is in doubt, the DNA is left out and the CDR3 is given as listed by TCRdb. This chain joins TRBV14 and TRBJ2-6; TRBD2 is the table's D call and was not checked against the DNA. Germline CDR1 reads SGHDN; CDR2 reads FVKESK. The CDR3 spans 8 amino acids, including both terminal residues. CDR3 in amino acids: CASSQEGG.

This clone has a count of ten or more. CDR3: CASSLDMNTEAFF. In DNA form, the CDR3 reads TGTGCCAGCAGCTTAGACATGAACACTGAAGCTTTCTTT. This chain links TRBV7-9 with TRBJ1-1; D ambiguous. V was clipped by 1 base and J by 0 bases, with 3 bases between them. Germline V gene lookup returns CDR1 SEHNR and CDR2 FQNEAQ (reference sequence). CDR3 length: 13 amino acids.

The sample holds many counts of this clone. V usage is TRBV28 and J usage is TRBJ1-1; 10 nucleotides agree with TRBD1. The V gene's germline CDR1 is MDHEN and CDR2 SYDVKM. The trim removed 3 bases at V and 2 bases at J, leaving 0 bases unmatched. This CDR3 spans 14 amino acids. The CDR3 sequence is CASSLTGGNTEAFF. The DNA for the CDR3 is TGTGCCAGCAGTTTGACAGGGGGCAACACTGAAGCTTTCTTT.

At least ten counts were recorded for this clone. The chain recombines TRBV7-2 with TRBJ2-6; tentative D call: TRBD1 (7 bases). Trimming pared 5 bases from V and 2 bases from J, leaving 10 bases between. This CDR3 has 15 residues. CDR1 and CDR2 (germline): SGHTA, FQGNSA. CDR3 DNA: TGTGCCAGCAGCGGAGGGGGCGCTGGGGCCAACGTCCTGACTTTC. It specifies CASSGGGAGANVLTF.

This clone was detected ten times or more. The identical CDR3 is also encoded by other nucleotide sequences in the sample. The V gene is TRBV5-1, the J gene TRBJ2-7, with D maybe TRBD2 (6 bases). There are 14 residues in the CDR3. Trimming shortened V by 4 bases and J by 3 bases, and 14 bases separated the two germline ends. Germline V gene data show CDR1 as SGHRS and CDR2 as YFSETQ. The CDR3 spells CASSLGGSLYEQYF. CDR3 DNA: TGCGCCAGCAGCCTTGGGGGGAGCCTCTACGAGCAGTACTTC. Supplemented by reference TRBV5-1 and TRBJ2-7, the full variable domain reads KAGVTQTPRYLIKTRGQQVTLSCSPISGHRSVSWYQQTPGQGLQFLFEYFSETQRNKGNFPGRFSGRQFSNSRSEMNVSTLELGDSALYLCASSLGGSLYEQYFGPGTRLTVT.

The chain combines TRBV11-2 with TRBJ2-2; D uncertain. The CDR3 covers 16 residues. The germline CDR1 and CDR2 sequences are SGHAT and FQNNGV. V gave up 5 bases and J gave up 3 bases, with 16 bases separating them. The CDR3 region is CASSLSPRFDTGELFF. CDR3 in DNA: TGTGCCAGCAGCCTAAGTCCCAGGTTCGACACCGGGGAGCTGTTTTTT.

In this sample, this clone turned up many times. The V call is TRBV7-6, the J call TRBJ2-2; D gene ambiguous. V was trimmed by 2 bases and J by 0 bases, leaving 16 bases between them. The CDR3 consists of 18 residues. Per germline, CDR1 SGHVS and CDR2 FNYEAQ. CDR3 DNA: TGTGCCAGCAGCTTACGTCTAACATTTTTCGCGAACACCGGGGAGCTGTTTTTT. Amino acid sequence: CASSLRLTFFANTGELFF.

This clone was seen ten or more times. This chain uses TRBV3-1 with TRBJ1-2, with D maybe TRBD1 (6 bases). The CDR3 runs 13 residues. Trimming removed 5 bases from V and 7 bases from J, with 14 bases in between. Germline CDR1 and CDR2: LGHDT and YNNKEL (reference sequence). This CDR3 is CASSSTGFGGYTF. CDR3 coding DNA: TGTGCCAGCAGCTCGACAGGCTTCGGTGGCTACACCTTC. The full variable domain, rest sourced from reference TRBV3-1 and TRBJ1-2, is DTAVSQTPKYLVTQMGNDKSIKCEQNLGHDTMYWYKQDSKKFLKIMFSYNNKELIINETVPNRFSPKSPDKAHLNLHINSLELGDSAVYFCASSSTGFGGYTFGSGTRLTVV.

The V and J genes are TRBV29-1 and TRBJ2-1; TRBD2 agrees at 14 bases. Germline V gives CDR1 SQVTM, CDR2 ANQGSEA. CDR3 length equals 17 residues. Trimming cost V 6 bases and J 6 bases; bases outside gene matches: 13. The CDR3 coding sequence is TGCAGCGTACTAGGACTAGCGGGAGGCCCATCTGCCAATGAGCAGTTCTTC. It yields the protein CSVLGLAGGPSANEQFF.

By share of the sample, this clone is medium-sized (0.01 to 0.1%). The chain uses TRBV6-5 and TRBJ1-3; D uncertain. Trimming pared 2 bases from V and 0 bases from J, leaving 11 bases between. The CDR3 has 16 residues. The germline gives CDR1 MNHEY, CDR2 SVGAGI. The CDR3 here is CASSYTLPTSGNTIYF. CDR3 in DNA: TGTGCCAGCAGTTACACCCTGCCAACCTCTGGAAACACCATATATTTT.

As for this clone: At one boundary the junction diverges from the germline segment, which might be a read error. The chain is built from TRBV28 and TRBJ2-1; 10 positions agree with TRBD2. CDR1 MDHEN and CDR2 SYDVKM come from the germline V gene. The CDR3 is 19 residues long. For the CDR3, the DNA is TGTGCCAGCAGTTTGTCAACTAGCGGGATGGCCTTAAACACCGGGGAGCTGTTCTTC. Its protein product is CASSLSTSGMALNTGELFF.

The chain combines TRBV6-5 with TRBJ1-2, with 7 bases identical to TRBD1. CDR1 and CDR2 from the germline V gene are MNHEY and SVGAGI. The length of the CDR3 is 16 residues. J was trimmed by 8 bases and V by 4 bases; bases with no gene match: 16. For the CDR3, the DNA is TGTGCCAGCAGTTCCCCGCGACAGGGCCTATCGAGGGGCTACACCTTC. Its protein is CASSSPRQGLSRGYTF.

Notes on this clone: This could be a read error, since a much larger clone is one nucleotide away. CDR3 DNA: TGTGCCATCAGTGAGCCACAACAGGGAACCTATACGCAGTATTTT. The encoded protein is CAISEPQQGTYTQYF. The rearrangement joins TRBV10-3 to TRBJ2-3, with D possibly TRBD1 on 6 matching bases. The V end lost 2 bases, the J end lost 7 bases, and 16 bases lay between the germline ends. The CDR3 length is 15 residues. Looked up from germline, CDR1 is ENHRY and CDR2 is SYGVKD.

In regard to this clone: As the CDR3 is not closed by the conserved phenylalanine or tryptophan, this likely results from a read error. Because the CDR3's place on the DNA is in doubt, the DNA is left out and the CDR3 is given as listed by TCRdb. V gene TRBV6-4 combines with J gene TRBJ1-1. Germline V CDR1 and CDR2: MRHNA, SNTAGT. The CDR3 sequence runs 13 residues, both termini included. Here the CDR3 reads CASSEIPNTESFS.

This clone was observed many times. J is TRBJ1-1 and V is TRBV2, with D possibly TRBD1 on 6 matching bases. Trimming took off 2 bases at V and 3 bases at J, with 13 bases between the two ends. The germline V gene has CDR1 SNHLY and CDR2 FYNNEI. CDR3 length: 15 amino acids. This chain's CDR3 is CASSEQEGGYTEAFF. The CDR3, as DNA: TGTGCCAGCAGTGAACAAGAAGGGGGGTACACTGAAGCTTTCTTT.

A word on this clone: A much bigger clone sits one base away, suggesting this may be a read error. The chain joins TRBV6-6 to TRBJ2-1; D is unresolved. CDR1 MNHNY and CDR2 SVGAGI come from the germline V gene (reference sequence). CDR3 size: 15 residues. In DNA form, the CDR3 reads TGTGCCAGCGGTTACTTAGGGTCCTTCTCCAATGAGCAGTTCTTC. Residues: CASGYLGSFSNEQFF.

The gene calls are TRBV5-1 and TRBJ1-4; 7 bases fit TRBD1. The CDR3 is 15 amino acids. Germline V lookup: CDR1 SGHRS, CDR2 YFSETQ. The V and J ends lost 4 bases and 6 bases, in that order; junction bases with no gene match: 9. As DNA, the CDR3 is TGCGCCAGCAGCGGGGAGGGGGCGGCGTATGAAAAACTGTTTTTT. Amino acid sequence: CASSGEGAAYEKLFF.

This clone was seen at least ten times. The gene calls are TRBV2 and TRBJ1-4; D uncertain. V lost 4 bases, J lost 6 bases, and 18 bases lay in between. The CDR3 is 16 residues long. Germline assignment: CDR1 SNHLY and CDR2 FYNNEI. CDR3 in amino acids: CASSGKDPIGDEKLFF. As DNA, the CDR3 is TGTGCCAGCAGTGGAAAGGACCCCATCGGGGATGAAAAACTGTTTTTT.

This clone was seen many times. The genes are TRBV4-1 and TRBJ1-3; D is uncertain. The germline CDR1 and CDR2 sequences are MGHRA and YSYEKL. The CDR3 has 15 amino acids. Trimming removed 5 bases from V and 0 bases from J, with 11 bases in between. Here the CDR3 reads CASSTPFVSGNTIYF. CDR3 DNA sequence: TGCGCCAGCAGCACCCCCTTCGTCTCTGGAAACACCATATATTTT.

This clone has just a few counts. A much larger clonotype is one base distant, so this may be a read error. As the CDR3 is not closed by the conserved phenylalanine or tryptophan, this likely results from a read error. CDR3 in amino acids: CASSRRVDWELFS. The CDR3 DNA follows: TGTGCCAGTAGTAGGAGGGTTGACTGGGAGCTGTTTTCT. J is TRBJ2-2 and V is TRBV19, with D perhaps TRBD2 (6 bases). This CDR3 contains 13 residues. The germline V gene encodes CDR1 LNHDA and CDR2 SQIVND (reference sequence). V shed 4 bases and J shed 9 bases, with 12 bases lying between them.

Note on this clone: A read error may account for a junction end that differs from germline. This chain uses TRBV7-9 with TRBJ2-3; D is perhaps TRBD2 (5 bases). CDR1 and CDR2 from the germline V gene are SEHNR and FQNEAQ (reference sequence). This CDR3 has 13 amino acids. CDR3 nucleotides: TGTGCCATCAGCTTAGGGAGCACAGATACACAGTATTTT. Its protein product is CAISLGSTDTQYF.

There are many counts of this clone. This chain links TRBV20-1 with TRBJ2-1, with TRBD1 identical over 9 bases. V lost 3 bases and J lost 6; bases outside the gene matches: 6. Per germline, CDR1 DFQATT and CDR2 SNEGSKA (reference sequence). This CDR3 has 14 residues. The CDR3 DNA reads as TGCAGTGCTAGGCGTGGACAGGGGAGCAATGAGCAGTTCTTC. Its translation: CSARRGQGSNEQFF.

This clone showed up many times. The V call is TRBV7-2, the J call TRBJ1-3; tentative D call: TRBD1 (6 bases). The V gene's germline CDR1 is SGHTA and CDR2 FQGNSA. V dropped 2 bases and J dropped 6 bases, with 14 bases sitting between them. There are 15 residues in the CDR3. In DNA, the CDR3 is TGTGCCAGCAGCTTACGTTCGGGGGCAGAAAACACCATATATTTT. Amino acid sequence: CASSLRSGAENTIYF. The full variable domain, completed using reference TRBV7-2 and TRBJ1-3, is GAGVSQSPSNKVTEKGKDVELRCDPISGHTALYWYRQSLGQGLEFLIYFQGNSAPDKSGLPSDRFSAERTGGSVSTLTIQRTQQEDSAVYLCASSLRSGAENTIYFGEGSWLTVV.

In this sample, this clone is medium-sized. CDR3 sequence reads: CASRNPRAYEQYF. In nucleotides, the CDR3 is TGTGCCAGCAGAAACCCAAGGGCCTACGAGCAGTACTTC. J is TRBJ2-7 and V is TRBV6-1; D not certain. CDR3 length: 13 amino acids. Trimming removed 6 bases at V and 2 bases at J, with 11 bases between. From germline, CDR1 is MNHNS and CDR2 SASEGT.

The table lists this clone with many counts. The chain carries TRBV28 and TRBJ2-2; possible D gene TRBD1, 6 bases. Germline V gives CDR1 MDHEN, CDR2 SYDVKM. V was shortened by 4 bases and J by 5 bases, with 8 bases between the two germline ends. This CDR3 contains 13 residues. CDR3 in DNA: TGTGCCAGCAGTTACAGGGAAACCGGGGAGCTGTTTTTT. Its translation: CASSYRETGELFF. The full variable domain, its missing parts supplied by reference TRBV28 and TRBJ2-2, is DVKVTQSSRYLVKRTGEKVFLECVQDMDHENMFWYRQDPGLGLRLIYFSYDVKMKEKGDIPEGYSVSREKKERFSLILESASTNQTSMYLCASSYRETGELFFGEGSRLTVL.

By its share, this clone is medium-sized. Other DNA sequences of this sample code for an identical CDR3. The CDR3: CASSTQTGGANEQYF. The CDR3 nucleotides read TGTGCCAGCAGCACCCAAACAGGGGGCGCGAACGAGCAGTACTTC. The chain combines TRBV28 with TRBJ2-7; 9 bases fit TRBD1. J was trimmed by 5 bases and V by 6 bases; bases with no gene match: 11. Per the germline V gene, CDR1 is MDHEN and CDR2 is SYDVKM. The CDR3 is made up of 15 amino acids.

This clone occurred many times. This chain uses TRBV6-5 with TRBJ2-1; TRBD2 agrees at 12 bases. The CDR3 sequence is 14 residues long. Per the germline V gene, CDR1 is MNHEY and CDR2 is SVGAGI. V shed 2 bases and J 15 bases; nucleotides not matched to a gene: 8. CDR3: CASSYRLAGGGAFF. The CDR3 nucleotides read TGTGCCAGCAGTTACCGGCTAGCGGGAGGGGGGGCGTTCTTC.

This clone was detected ten times or more. The chain carries TRBV11-2 and TRBJ2-3; 8 bases line up with TRBD2. Per the germline V gene, CDR1 is SGHAT and CDR2 is FQNNGV. Unmatched junction bases numbered 6, after V lost 2 bases and J lost 2 bases. The CDR3 runs 16 residues. CDR3 DNA sequence: TGTGCCAGCAGCTTACAAGCGGGGGCCACCACAGATACGCAGTATTTT. Translation: CASSLQAGATTDTQYF.

The J gene is TRBJ2-3, the V gene TRBV11-2, with 7 bases that match TRBD2. Germline V gives CDR1 SGHAT, CDR2 FQNNGV. CDR3 size: 16 residues. V gave up 7 bases and J gave up 2 bases; unmatched junction bases: 12. CDR3 loop: CASIRWTRGPTDTQYF. The CDR3, as DNA: TGTGCCAGCATCCGATGGACTAGAGGCCCCACAGATACGCAGTATTTT.

This clone was counted between two and nine times. The J gene is TRBJ1-2, the V gene TRBV7-8, with D unresolved. The length of the CDR3 is 12 residues. Germline CDR1 SGHVS, CDR2 FQNEAQ. The V end was cut by 5 bases, the J end by 7 bases, with 11 bases between. The CDR3 here is CASSLNSLGYTF. DNA for the CDR3: TGTGCCAGCAGCCTCAACTCCCTTGGCTACACCTTC. Complete variable domain (other parts from reference TRBV7-8 and TRBJ1-2): GAGVSQSPRYKVAKRGQDVALRCDPISGHVSLFWYQQALGQGPEFLTYFQNEAQLDKSGLPSDRFFAERPEGSVSTLKIQRTQQEDSAVYLCASSLNSLGYTFGSGTRLTVV.

This clone was counted ten times or more. V and J are TRBV7-9 and TRBJ2-2; D not resolved. The germline gives CDR1 SEHNR, CDR2 FQNEAQ (reference sequence). The V gene lost 4 bases and the J gene lost 7 bases, with 13 bases spanning the gap. This CDR3 has 14 residues. CDR3: CASSSQVDVGELFF. The CDR3 DNA reads as TGTGCCAGCAGCTCTCAGGTGGATGTCGGGGAGCTGTTTTTT.